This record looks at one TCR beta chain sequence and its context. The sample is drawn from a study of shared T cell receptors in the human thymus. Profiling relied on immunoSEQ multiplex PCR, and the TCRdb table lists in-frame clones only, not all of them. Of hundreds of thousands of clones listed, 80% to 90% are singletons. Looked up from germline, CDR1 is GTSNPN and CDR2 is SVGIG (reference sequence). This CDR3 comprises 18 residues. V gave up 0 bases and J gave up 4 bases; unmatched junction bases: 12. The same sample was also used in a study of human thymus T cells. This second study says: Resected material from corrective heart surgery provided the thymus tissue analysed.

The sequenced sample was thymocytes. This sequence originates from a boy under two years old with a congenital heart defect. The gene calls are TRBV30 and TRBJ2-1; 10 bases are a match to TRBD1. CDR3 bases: TGTGCCTGGAGTGTACTAACTTTAAAGGGACAGGGGTACAATGAGCAGTTCTTC. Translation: CAWSVLTLKGQGYNEQFF.